These 30 T cell receptor beta chains were all obtained from the same sample, sequenced in a study of blood T cell repertoires in COVID-19. Sequencing used immunoSEQ multiplex PCR; TCRdb keeps in-frame clones, though not all of them. The sample yields roughly 250,000 clones, more than 80% seen once. Sequenced material: PBMCs or T cells enriched from blood (not recorded which). Every receptor here comes from a young woman who had recovered from COVID-19.

The chain couples TRBV6-5 to TRBJ2-1, with 10 bases identical to TRBD2. V shed 2 bases, J shed 9 bases, and the junction held 7 bases outside the gene matches. This CDR3 has 15 residues. Per germline, CDR1 MNHEY and CDR2 SVGAGI. The CDR3 is CASSYQAGGPGEQFF. The CDR3 DNA is TGTGCCAGCAGTTACCAAGCGGGGGGGCCGGGTGAGCAGTTCTTC.

The gene calls are TRBV7-2 and TRBJ2-2; 12 nucleotides match TRBD2. The CDR3 spans 18 residues. J was trimmed by 4 bases and V by 1 base; bases with no gene match: 7. Germline V gene lookup returns CDR1 SGHTA and CDR2 FQGNSA. DNA of the CDR3: TGTGCCAGCAGCTTAGGACCTAGCGGGGGGGCCGTCACCGGGGAGCTGTTTTTT. This codes for CASSLGPSGGAVTGELFF.

The V gene is TRBV28, the J gene TRBJ1-2; D gene unclear. Germline loops: CDR1 MDHEN, CDR2 SYDVKM. V lost 6 bases and J lost 2, with 10 bases in between. This CDR3 has 13 amino acids. The CDR3 sequence is CASRLSGNYGYTF. DNA of the CDR3: TGTGCCAGCAGGTTGTCGGGAAACTATGGCTACACCTTC.

CDR3 in amino acids: CASSAIPDRRNEKLFF. The CDR3 region has the DNA TGTGCCAGCAGCGCCATACCGGACAGACGAAATGAAAAACTGTTTTTT. The chain is built from TRBV2 and TRBJ1-4; TRBD1 might be the D (6 bases). V lost 6 bases and J lost 5, with 19 bases in between. Germline CDR1 SNHLY, CDR2 FYNNEI. This CDR3 has 16 amino acids.

The genes are TRBV7-3 and TRBJ2-5; TRBD1 aligns across 9 bases. The CDR3 is 13 residues long. Trimming removed 3 bases from V and 8 bases from J; junction bases left unmatched: 4. Germline assignment: CDR1 SGHTA and CDR2 FQGTGA. The CDR3 sequence: CASSFGTGQTQYF. CDR3 nucleotides: TGTGCCAGCAGCTTCGGGACAGGGCAAACCCAGTACTTC.

The chain combines TRBV7-9 with TRBJ2-7; no definite D call. Trimming removed 4 bases at V and 3 bases at J, with 10 bases between. Germline CDR1 reads SEHNR; CDR2 reads FQNEAQ (reference sequence). This CDR3 region has 13 residues. This CDR3 reads CASSSDLVYEQYF. CDR3 coding DNA: TGTGCCAGCAGCTCAGACTTGGTCTACGAGCAGTACTTC.

This clone showed up just a few times. This sequence joins TRBV7-2 and TRBJ2-2, with a tentative D call TRBD2 (6 bases). V dropped 4 bases and J dropped 6 bases, with 18 bases sitting between them. The CDR3 length is 16 residues. CDR1 is SGHTA, CDR2 FQGNSA, per germline. In nucleotides, the CDR3 is TGTGCCAGCAGCTCCCAGACTAGTAGGAGGGCCGGGGAGCTGTTTTTT. Translation gives CASSSQTSRRAGELFF.

The chain couples TRBV9 to TRBJ1-2; TRBD1 matches at 9 bases. Germline CDR1 is SGDLS and CDR2 is YYNGEE. The CDR3 loop spans 15 amino acids. The ends lost 2 bases at V and 4 bases at J; junction bases unmatched: 6. The chain's CDR3 is CASSVGQGVFYGYTF. The CDR3 coding sequence is TGTGCCAGCAGCGTGGGACAGGGAGTATTCTATGGCTACACCTTC. The full variable domain, its missing parts supplied by reference TRBV9 and TRBJ1-2, is DSGVTQTPKHLITATGQRVTLRCSPRSGDLSVYWYQQSLDQGLQFLIQYYNGEERAKGNILERFSAQQFPDLHSELNLSSLELGDSALYFCASSVGQGVFYGYTFGSGTRLTVV.

The V and J genes are TRBV2 and TRBJ1-1; D gene ambiguous. Trimming took 10 bases from V and 4 from J, leaving 10 bases between them. The CDR3 is 11 residues long. CDR1 and CDR2 (germline): SNHLY, FYNNEI. The CDR3 loop is CATSRGTEAFF. The CDR3 DNA is TGTGCCACCTCGCGGGGCACTGAAGCTTTCTTT. The variable domain in full, completed from reference TRBV2 and TRBJ1-1, reads EPEVTQTPSHQVTQMGQEVILRCVPISNHLYFYWYRQILGQKVEFLVSFYNNEISEKSEIFDDQFSVERPDGSNFTLKIRSTKLEDSAMYFCATSRGTEAFFGQGTRLTVV.

This clone was detected only once. V and J are TRBV30 and TRBJ1-5; 8 positions match TRBD1. Germline V gene sequence: CDR1 GTSNPN, CDR2 SVGIG (reference sequence). CDR3 length: 16 amino acids. Trimming removed 1 base from V and 6 bases from J; junction bases left unmatched: 11. The CDR3 sequence: CAWSAGAGGFGQPQHF. Written as DNA, the CDR3 is TGTGCCTGGAGTGCCGGGGCAGGGGGCTTCGGTCAGCCCCAGCATTTT.

This chain connects TRBV27 to TRBJ2-6; 9 bases align to TRBD1. The CDR3 contains 17 residues. V lost 3 bases and J lost 2; bases outside the gene matches: 5. Per germline, CDR1 MNHEY and CDR2 SMNVEV (reference sequence). CDR3 nucleotides: TGTGCCAGCAGTTTTACCGGGACAGGGACTGGGGCCAACGTCCTGACTTTC. Translating it yields CASSFTGTGTGANVLTF.

V is TRBV12-3 or TRBV12-4 and J is TRBJ1-6, with D unclear. This CDR3 has 12 residues. The germline V and J ends were trimmed by 3 bases and 9 bases, with 6 bases remaining between them. In DNA form, the CDR3 reads TGTGCCAGCAGTTTCGAGAGTTCACCCCTCCACTTT. Translation: CASSFESSPLHF.

The chain uses TRBV23-1 and TRBJ1-1; unclear D gene. TRBV23-1 has ORF status, its function being uncertain. Trimming shortened V by 0 bases and J by 3 bases, and 17 bases separated the two germline ends. The CDR3 is 17 residues long. This CDR3 is CASSQSWTGRPYTEAFF. DNA of the CDR3: TGCGCCAGCAGTCAATCGTGGACCGGGAGACCTTACACTGAAGCTTTCTTT.

This chain joins TRBV12-3 or TRBV12-4 and TRBJ1-5; D remains unclear. This CDR3 has 13 amino acids. The V gene lost 8 bases and the J gene lost 2 bases, with 10 bases spanning the gap. In DNA, the CDR3 is TGTGCCAGCTCCCCGACACGCAATCAGCCCCAGCATTTT. Amino acids: CASSPTRNQPQHF.

This chain links TRBV13 with TRBJ2-1; D is unclear. Trimming shortened V by 5 bases and J by 0 bases, and 8 bases separated the two germline ends. CDR1 PRHDT and CDR2 FYEKMQ come from the germline V gene (reference sequence). The CDR3 has 14 amino acids. This CDR3 is CASSRRSSYNEQFF. As DNA, the CDR3 is TGTGCCAGCAGCCGACGGAGCTCCTACAATGAGCAGTTCTTC. Looking up the rest from reference TRBV13 and TRBJ2-1 gives the full variable domain: AAGVIQSPRHLIKEKRETATLKCYPIPRHDTVYWYQQGPGQDPQFLISFYEKMQSDKGSIPDRFSAQQFSDYHSELNMSSLELGDSALYFCASSRRSSYNEQFFGPGTRLTVL.

This chain joins TRBV11-2 and TRBJ1-2; 12 bases are shared with TRBD1. Germline trimming cut 5 bases from V and 8 bases from J; bases unmatched to any gene: 12. This CDR3 has 16 residues. Germline V CDR1 and CDR2: SGHAT, FQNNGV. The CDR3 region is CASSPAGTGGAWGYTF. The CDR3 nucleotides read TGTGCCAGCAGCCCCGCAGGGACAGGGGGCGCGTGGGGCTACACCTTC.

The J gene is TRBJ1-5, the V gene TRBV27, with D possibly TRBD1 on 6 matching bases. V was shortened by 5 bases and J by 7 bases, with 18 bases between the two germline ends. Germline V lookup: CDR1 MNHEY, CDR2 SMNVEV (reference sequence). This CDR3 comprises 15 residues. CDR3 DNA sequence: TGTGCCAGCAGTCCATCACACAGGGTGGGCCAGCCCCAGCATTTT. Protein product: CASSPSHRVGQPQHF.

The V gene is TRBV9, the J gene TRBJ1-4, with 11 positions matching TRBD1. In germline, CDR1 is SGDLS, CDR2 YYNGEE. V lost 4 bases, J lost 6 bases, and 5 bases stayed unmatched. This CDR3 region has 15 residues. The CDR3 nucleotides read TGTGCCAGCAGCCCGGGACAGGGGGTTTATGAAAAACTGTTTTTT. Translation gives CASSPGQGVYEKLFF.

J is TRBJ2-1 and V is TRBV19; the match to TRBD1 covers 9 bases. The CDR3 is made up of 18 amino acids. CDR1 and CDR2 (germline): LNHDA, SQIVND (reference sequence). Losses at the gene ends were 3 bases for V and 4 bases for J; bases not matched to a gene: 13. The CDR3 nucleotides are TGTGCCAGTAGTATTGACCTCTTACAGGGGGCGGGATACAATGAGCAGTTCTTC. Its translation: CASSIDLLQGAGYNEQFF. The complete variable domain, with remaining parts taken from reference TRBV19 and TRBJ2-1, reads DGGITQSPKYLFRKEGQNVTLSCEQNLNHDAMYWYRQDPGQGLRLIYYSQIVNDFQKGDIAEGYSVSREKKESFPLTVTSAQKNPTAFYLCASSIDLLQGAGYNEQFFGPGTRLTVL.

This chain connects TRBV7-2 to TRBJ2-3, with 11 positions matching TRBD2. V dropped 5 bases and J dropped 3; count of bases not matched to a gene: 16. CDR3 length: 19 residues. The germline gives CDR1 SGHTA, CDR2 FQGNSA. DNA of the CDR3: TGTGCCAGCAGCCCCTACTCCCGTAGCGGGGGGGGGAGAACAGATACGCAGTATTTT. Residues: CASSPYSRSGGGRTDTQYF.

This clone came up a few times. The chain has TRBV9 and TRBJ1-1; 9 bases are shared with TRBD1. This CDR3 spans 14 amino acids. CDR1 is SGDLS, CDR2 YYNGEE, per germline. The trim removed 4 bases at V and 2 bases at J, leaving 3 bases unmatched. The CDR3 protein is CASSRGQGNTEAFF. The CDR3 nucleotides are TGTGCCAGCAGCAGGGGACAGGGTAACACTGAAGCTTTCTTT.

The J gene is TRBJ2-3, the V gene TRBV29-1; 7 positions agree with TRBD2. CDR3 size: 15 residues. Looked up from germline, CDR1 is SQVTM and CDR2 is ANQGSEA. J was trimmed by 5 bases and V by 6 bases; bases with no gene match: 14. CDR3 coding DNA: TGCAGCGTCTCCTTCTCCGTGGGGGGGGTAGATACGCAGTATTTT. Protein product: CSVSFSVGGVDTQYF.

This chain links TRBV5-1 with TRBJ1-2; 7 bases align to TRBD1. The CDR3 loop spans 16 amino acids. J lost 2 bases, V lost 0 bases, and 7 bases had no gene match. From germline, CDR1 is SGHRS and CDR2 YFSETQ. CDR3 in DNA: TGCGCCAGCAGCTTGGGCCAGGGGGATGTGAACTATGGCTACACCTTC. Encoded protein: CASSLGQGDVNYGYTF.

The chain has TRBV27 and TRBJ2-7, with 9 positions matching TRBD1. Germline trimming cut 4 bases from V and 3 bases from J; bases unmatched to any gene: 1. Germline assignment: CDR1 MNHEY and CDR2 SMNVEV (reference sequence). CDR3 length equals 13 residues. CDR3 coding DNA: TGTGCCAGCAGTTCGACAGGGGGCTACGAGCAGTACTTC. It encodes CASSSTGGYEQYF.

Here the CDR3 DNA reads TGTGCCAGCAGCTTAAACGGCCTCGAGGGGGAGAACACTGAAGCTTTCTTT. Its protein product is CASSLNGLEGENTEAFF. V and J are TRBV7-3 and TRBJ1-1; D possibly corresponds to TRBD1 (6 bases). CDR3 length equals 17 residues. Trimming removed 1 base from V and 1 base from J, with 16 bases in between. In germline, CDR1 is SGHTA, CDR2 FQGTGA. Full variable domain (outside the CDR3, taken from reference TRBV7-3 and TRBJ1-1): GAGVSQTPSNKVTEKGKYVELRCDPISGHTALYWYRQSLGQGPEFLIYFQGTGAADDSGLPNDRFFAVRPEGSVSTLKIQRTERGDSAVYLCASSLNGLEGENTEAFFGQGTRLTVV.

The chain has TRBV10-3 and TRBJ1-1, with 10 bases identical to TRBD1. There are 15 residues in the CDR3. V was clipped by 3 bases and J by 6 bases; unmatched bases: 7. Germline V gene lookup returns CDR1 ENHRY and CDR2 SYGVKD. This CDR3 is CAISDHDRGRAEAFF. CDR3 nucleotide sequence: TGTGCCATCAGTGACCATGACAGGGGGCGCGCTGAAGCTTTCTTT.

This chain links TRBV5-4 with TRBJ2-5; perhaps TRBD2 as D (5 bases). The CDR3 is 13 residues long. Germline assignment: CDR1 SGHNT and CDR2 YYREEE (reference sequence). Between the trimmed V and J ends, which lost 0 bases and 6 bases, there was a span of 9 bases. This CDR3 is CASSLGSEQTQYF. For the CDR3, the DNA is TGTGCCAGCAGCTTGGGTAGCGAGCAGACCCAGTACTTC. Combining the CDR3 with reference TRBV5-4 and TRBJ2-5 gives the whole variable domain ETGVTQSPTHLIKTRGQQVTLRCSSQSGHNTVSWYQQALGQGPQFIFQYYREEENGRGNFPPRFSGLQFPNYSSELNVNALELDDSALYLCASSLGSEQTQYFGPGTRLLVL.

The chain links TRBV4-1 to TRBJ2-3; possible D gene TRBD2, 5 bases. Germline V gene data show CDR1 as MGHRA and CDR2 as YSYEKL. Trimming took off 0 bases at V and 8 bases at J, with 9 bases between the two ends. CDR3 size: 13 residues. The CDR3 coding sequence is TGCGCCAGCAGCCAAGAGAGGGCGGGTACGCAGTATTTT. It yields the protein CASSQERAGTQYF.

This clone was counted many times. The rearrangement uses TRBV7-9 and TRBJ1-6; TRBD1 matches 9 bases. The germline gives CDR1 SEHNR, CDR2 FQNEAQ (reference sequence). V trimming: 3 bases; J trimming: 10 bases; junction bases outside the gene matches: 7. CDR3 length equals 15 residues. CDR3 loop: CASSFGTGRMSPLHF. In DNA, the CDR3 is TGTGCCAGCAGCTTTGGGACAGGGAGAATGTCACCCCTCCACTTT.

The chain links TRBV29-1 to TRBJ2-7, with D perhaps matching TRBD2 (5 bases). Germline values: CDR1 SQVTM, CDR2 ANQGSEA. Trimming left V 2 bases short and J 6 bases short, with 8 bases between. The CDR3 contains 11 residues. CDR3 loop: CSVEQGSEQYF. Written as DNA, the CDR3 is TGCAGCGTTGAACAAGGGAGCGAGCAGTACTTC.